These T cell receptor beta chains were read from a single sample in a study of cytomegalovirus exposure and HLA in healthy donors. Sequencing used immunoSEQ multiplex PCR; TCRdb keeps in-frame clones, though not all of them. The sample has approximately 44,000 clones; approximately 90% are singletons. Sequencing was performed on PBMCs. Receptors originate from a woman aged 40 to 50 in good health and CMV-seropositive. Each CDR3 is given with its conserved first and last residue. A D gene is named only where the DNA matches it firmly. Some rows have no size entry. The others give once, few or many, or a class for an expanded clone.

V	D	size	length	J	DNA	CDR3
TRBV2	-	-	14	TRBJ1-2	TGTGCCAGCAGTACGGACAGCTCTTTCTATGGCTACACCTTC	CASSTDSSFYGYTF
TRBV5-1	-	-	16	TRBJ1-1	TGCGCCAGCAGCTTAGATCCCGCTAGCATGAACACTGAAGCTTTCTTT	CASSLDPASMNTEAFF
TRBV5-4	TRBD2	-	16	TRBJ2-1	TGTGCCAGCAGCTTGGAACTAGCGAGCTCCTACAATGAGCAGTTCTTC	CASSLELASSYNEQFF
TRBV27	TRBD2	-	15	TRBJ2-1	TGTGCCAGCAGTTTATCGCCGGGAGGGGACCATGAGCAGTTCTTC	CASSLSPGGDHEQFF
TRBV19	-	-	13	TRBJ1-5	TGTGCCAGTAGCCCAGGGGTCCGGCTGCCCCAGCATTTT	CASSPGVRLPQHF
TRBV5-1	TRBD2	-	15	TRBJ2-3	TGCGCCAGCCGAATTAGCGGGGGTAGCACAGATACGCAGTATTTT	CASRISGGSTDTQYF
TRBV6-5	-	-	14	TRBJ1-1	TGTGCCAGCAGTCCCGGACTGTTGAACACTGAAGCTTTCTTT	CASSPGLLNTEAFF
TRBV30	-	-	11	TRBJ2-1	TGTGCCTGGAGTGTATCTAATGAGCAGTTCTTC	CAWSVSNEQFF
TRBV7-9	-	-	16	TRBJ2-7	TGTGCCAGCAGCGCCTCGGCGGGACCGCCTTTAGACGAGCAGTACTTC	CASSASAGPPLDEQYF
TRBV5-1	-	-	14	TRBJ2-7	TGCGCCAGCAGCTTGGCGTCCTCCCTCGGCGAGCAGTACTTC	CASSLASSLGEQYF
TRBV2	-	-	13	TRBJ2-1	TGTGCCAGCTATGTAGCCAGTCGGAATGAGCAGTTCTTC	CASYVASRNEQFF
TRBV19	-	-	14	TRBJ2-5	TGTGCCAGTAGTATAGCAAGGGGGGGAGAGACCCAGTACTTC	CASSIARGGETQYF
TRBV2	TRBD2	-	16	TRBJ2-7	TGTGCCAGCAGTGAAGCCCGGGCTAGCGGGAGGGGCGAGCAGTACTTC	CASSEARASGRGEQYF
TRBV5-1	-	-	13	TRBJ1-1	TGCGCCAGCAGCCCAGGTGTGAGCACTGAAGCTTTCTTT	CASSPGVSTEAFF
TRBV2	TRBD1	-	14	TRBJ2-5	TGTGCCAGCAAGACCGGGACAGACCAAGAGACCCAGTACTTC	CASKTGTDQETQYF
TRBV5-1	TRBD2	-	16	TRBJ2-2	TGCGCCACCGGCGGGGGGGCTAGCTCGAACACCGGGGAGCTGTTTTTT	CATGGGASSNTGELFF
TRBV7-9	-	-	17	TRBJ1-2	TGTGCCAGCAGACCAAAGCACAGGGAGAATGTATACTATGGCTACACCTTC	CASRPKHRENVYYGYTF
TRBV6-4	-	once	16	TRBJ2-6	TGTGCCAGCAGTGACTCGATAGAATCTGGGGCCAACGTCCTGACTTTC	CASSDSIESGANVLTF
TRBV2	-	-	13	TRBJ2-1	TGTGCCAGCATCAGAGAGGAGGGGAGCGAGCAGTTCTTC	CASIREEGSEQFF
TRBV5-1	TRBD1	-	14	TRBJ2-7	TGCGCCAGCAGCACGGGGACAGCGTTCTACGAGCAGTACTTC	CASSTGTAFYEQYF
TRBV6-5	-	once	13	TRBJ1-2	TGTGCCAGCAGACCCACGGTTAACTATGGCTACACCTTC	CASRPTVNYGYTF
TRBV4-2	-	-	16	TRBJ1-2	TGTGCCAGCAGCCAAAATAAAGACGGAGCTAACTATGGCTACACCTTC	CASSQNKDGANYGYTF
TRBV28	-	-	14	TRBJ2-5	TGTGCCAGCAGTTTTCCGACAGCACGAGAGACCCAGTACTTC	CASSFPTARETQYF
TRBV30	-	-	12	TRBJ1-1	TGTGCCTGGAGAAGGGGATTCACTGAAGCTTTCTTT	CAWRRGFTEAFF
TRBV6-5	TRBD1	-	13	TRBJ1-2	TGTGCCATCCGGGACAGCAATTTCTATGGCTACACCTTC	CAIRDSNFYGYTF
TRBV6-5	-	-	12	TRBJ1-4	TGTGCCAGCAGTGAGAGGAATGAAAAACTGTTTTTT	CASSERNEKLFF
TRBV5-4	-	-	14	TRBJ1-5	TGTGCCAGCAGCATTGACGGGAGCAATCAGCCCCAGCATTTT	CASSIDGSNQPQHF
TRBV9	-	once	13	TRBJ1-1	TGTGCCAGCACGAGGGGGATGGGCACTGAAGCTTTCTTT	CASTRGMGTEAFF
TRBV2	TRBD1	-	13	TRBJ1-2	TGTGCCAGCAGCCTACAGGGGAACTATGGCTACACCTTC	CASSLQGNYGYTF
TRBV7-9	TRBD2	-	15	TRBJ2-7	TGTGCCAGCAGCTTACGGGCGGGAGGGCCGGAAGAGCAGTACTTC	CASSLRAGGPEEQYF
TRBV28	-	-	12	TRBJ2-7	TGTGCCAGCAGCCGACAGGTAGGCGAGCAGTACTTC	CASSRQVGEQYF
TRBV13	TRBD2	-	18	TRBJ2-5	TGTGCCAGCAGCTTAGGCCTGTTGACACATACGGGGGGAGAGACCCAGTACTTC	CASSLGLLTHTGGETQYF
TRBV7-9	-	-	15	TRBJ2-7	TGTGCCAGCAGCTTAGGTGTCGGAGGATCCTACGAGCAGTACTTC	CASSLGVGGSYEQYF
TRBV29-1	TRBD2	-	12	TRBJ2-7	TGCAGCGTTGGTGACGGGGGGAGCGAGCAGTACTTC	CSVGDGGSEQYF
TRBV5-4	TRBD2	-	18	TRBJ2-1	TGTGCCAGCAGCTTGGAGACTAGCGGGAGGAGGGCGGGCAATGAGCAGTTCTTC	CASSLETSGRRAGNEQFF
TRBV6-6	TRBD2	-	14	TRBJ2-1	TGTGCCAGCAGTCCTAGCGGGGGATACAATGAGCAGTTCTTC	CASSPSGGYNEQFF
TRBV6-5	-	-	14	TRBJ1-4	TGTGCCAGCAGTTACTTAGGGGCGGATGAAAAACTGTTTTTT	CASSYLGADEKLFF
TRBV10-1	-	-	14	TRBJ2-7	TGCGCCAGCCCGTTCGGGACAAAGGCGCTCGAGCAGTACTTC	CASPFGTKALEQYF
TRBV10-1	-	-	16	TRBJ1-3	TGCGCCAGTGGGACGGGGGACGGGAACCGTGGAAACACCATATATTTT	CASGTGDGNRGNTIYF
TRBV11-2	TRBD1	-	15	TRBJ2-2	TGTGCCAGCAGCTTAGGTACAGGGGGCACCGGGGAGCTGTTTTTT	CASSLGTGGTGELFF
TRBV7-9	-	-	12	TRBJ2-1	TGTTCCAGCAGCCTCAGTTTCAGTGAGCAGTTCTTC	CSSSLSFSEQFF
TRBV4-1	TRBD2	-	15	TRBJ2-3	TGCGCCAGCAGCCCACTGACTAGCGGGAGAAATACGCAGTATTTT	CASSPLTSGRNTQYF
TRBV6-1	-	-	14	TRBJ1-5	TGTGCCAGCAGTGAAGCGCAGGGAAGGCAGCCCCAGCATTTT	CASSEAQGRQPQHF
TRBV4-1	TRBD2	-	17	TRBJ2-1	TGCGCCAGCCGCAGAGGACTAGCGGGAGGGCCCGGCAATGAGCAGTTCTTC	CASRRGLAGGPGNEQFF
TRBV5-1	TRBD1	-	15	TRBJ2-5	TGCGCCAGCAGCGGGGACGGACAGGGGTACGAGGCCCAGTACTTC	CASSGDGQGYEAQYF
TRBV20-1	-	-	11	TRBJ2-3	TGCAGTGCTAGTAAAGCTGATACGCAGTATTTT	CSASKADTQYF
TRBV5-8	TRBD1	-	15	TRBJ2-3	TGTGCCAGCAGCGCGGACAGGGCTCTTCCAGATACGCAGTATTTT	CASSADRALPDTQYF
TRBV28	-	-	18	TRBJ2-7	TGTGCCAGCAGCTCCCCTTTAGGCGGAGGCTTGAGCTCCTACGAGCAGTACTTC	CASSSPLGGGLSSYEQYF
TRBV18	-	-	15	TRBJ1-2	TGTGCCAGCTCACCGGACAGCGTTCTTTCCTATGGCTACACCTTC	CASSPDSVLSYGYTF
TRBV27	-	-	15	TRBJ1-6	TGTGCCAGCACCTCGGGGACACCTGTTAATTCACCCCTCCACTTT	CASTSGTPVNSPLHF
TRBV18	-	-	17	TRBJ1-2	TGTGCCAGCTCACCATGGGCCAAAAATGAACTGCTATTAGGCTACACCTTC	CASSPWAKNELLLGYTF